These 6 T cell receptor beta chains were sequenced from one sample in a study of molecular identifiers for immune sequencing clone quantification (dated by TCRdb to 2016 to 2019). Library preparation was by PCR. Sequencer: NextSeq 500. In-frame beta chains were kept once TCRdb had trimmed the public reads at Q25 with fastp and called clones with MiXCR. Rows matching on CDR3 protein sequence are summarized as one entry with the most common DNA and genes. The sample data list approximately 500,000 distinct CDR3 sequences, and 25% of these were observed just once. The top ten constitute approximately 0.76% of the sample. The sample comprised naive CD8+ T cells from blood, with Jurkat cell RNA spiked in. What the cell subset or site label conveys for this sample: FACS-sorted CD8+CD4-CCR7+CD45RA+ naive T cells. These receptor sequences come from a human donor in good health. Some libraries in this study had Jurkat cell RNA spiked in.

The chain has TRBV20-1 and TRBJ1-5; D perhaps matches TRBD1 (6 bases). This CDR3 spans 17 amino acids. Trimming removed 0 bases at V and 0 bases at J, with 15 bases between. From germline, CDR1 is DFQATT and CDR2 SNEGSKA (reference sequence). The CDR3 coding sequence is TGCAGTGCTAGAGAGTCTTGGGACAAGATTAGCAATCAGCCCCAGCATTTT. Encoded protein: CSARESWDKISNQPQHF.

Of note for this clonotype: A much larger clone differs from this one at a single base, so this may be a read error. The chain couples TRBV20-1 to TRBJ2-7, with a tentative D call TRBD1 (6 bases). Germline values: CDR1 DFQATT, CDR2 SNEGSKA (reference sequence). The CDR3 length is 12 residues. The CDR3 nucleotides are TGCAGTGCTAGTGAACAGGGATACGAGCGGTACTTC. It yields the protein CSASEQGYERYF.

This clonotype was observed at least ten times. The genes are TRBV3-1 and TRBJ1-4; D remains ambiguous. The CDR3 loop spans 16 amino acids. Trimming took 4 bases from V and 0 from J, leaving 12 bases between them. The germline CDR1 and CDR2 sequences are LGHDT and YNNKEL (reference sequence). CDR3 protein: CASSPLWESTNEKLFF. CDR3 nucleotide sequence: TGTGCCAGCAGCCCGCTCTGGGAATCAACTAATGAAAAACTGTTTTTT.

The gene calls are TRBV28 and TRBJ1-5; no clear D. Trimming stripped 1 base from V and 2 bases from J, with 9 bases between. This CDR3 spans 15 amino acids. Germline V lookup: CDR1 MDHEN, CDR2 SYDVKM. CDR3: CASSLSLQGNQPQHF. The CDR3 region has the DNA TGTGCCAGCAGTTTATCCCTTCAGGGCAATCAGCCCCAGCATTTT.

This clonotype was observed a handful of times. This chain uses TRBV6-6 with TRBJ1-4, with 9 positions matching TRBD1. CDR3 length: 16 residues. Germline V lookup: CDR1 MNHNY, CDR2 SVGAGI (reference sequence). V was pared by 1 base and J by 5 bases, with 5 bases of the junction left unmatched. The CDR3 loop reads CASSYFSGTGNEKLFF. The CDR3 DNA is TGTGCCAGCAGTTACTTTTCCGGGACAGGGAATGAAAAACTGTTTTTT.

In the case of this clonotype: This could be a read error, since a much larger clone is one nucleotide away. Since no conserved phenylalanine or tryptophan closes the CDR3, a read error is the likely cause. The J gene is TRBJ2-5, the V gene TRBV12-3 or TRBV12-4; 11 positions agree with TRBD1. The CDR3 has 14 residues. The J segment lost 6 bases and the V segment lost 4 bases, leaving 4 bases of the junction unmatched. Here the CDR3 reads CASSSGQGVKTQYL. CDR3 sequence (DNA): TGTGCCAGCAGTTCGGGACAGGGGGTAAAGACCCAGTACCTC.